A selection of T cell receptor beta chains follows, all from one sample in a study of T cells after yellow fever vaccination. One entry per CDR3 protein, called by TCRdb with MiXCR from the 5' RACE reads. The sample shows about 630,000 distinct CDR3 sequences, roughly an eighth of them seen only once. The sequenced sample was PBMCs, obtained on the day of the yellow fever booster vaccination. The receptors shown here come from a man aged 25-40 years who received the YFV17D yellow fever vaccine. CDR3s include the opening cysteine and the closing phenylalanine or tryptophan. A D gene is named only where the DNA matches it firmly. Not all rows give a size; the values are once, few, many and, for expanded clones, a class.

TRBV6-2/TRBV6-3	NA	few	TRBJ2-2	CASSYSRGDPSTGELFF	TGTGCCAGCAGTTACTCCCGCGGGGATCCGAGCACCGGGGAGCTGTTTTTT
TRBV29-1	NA	few	TRBJ1-1	CSAVSHQGTEAFF	TGCAGCGCGGTCTCTCACCAGGGGACTGAAGCTTTCTTT
TRBV19	NA	few	TRBJ2-7	CASSMDPSSYEQYF	TGTGCCAGTAGTATGGATCCGAGCTCCTACGAGCAGTACTTC
TRBV19	NA	NA	TRBJ2-3	CASSIARSTDTQYF	TGTGCCAGTAGTATAGCGCGGAGCACAGATACGCAGTATTTT
TRBV4-2	TRBD2	many	TRBJ2-7	CASSQPSGRSEQYF	TGTGCCAGCAGCCAACCTAGCGGGAGAAGTGAGCAGTACTTC
TRBV27	NA	few	TRBJ2-5	CASSLSRLETQYF	TGTGCCAGCAGTTTATCGAGGTTAGAGACCCAGTACTTC
TRBV7-7	TRBD1	few	TRBJ2-2	CASSRSTGAGELFF	TGTGCTAGCAGCCGATCGACAGGGGCCGGGGAGCTGTTTTTT
TRBV5-1	NA	many	TRBJ2-3	CASSPFGGPTQYF	TGCGCCAGCAGCCCGTTCGGGGGGCCTACGCAGTATTTT
TRBV11-2	TRBD2	few	TRBJ2-7	CASSLGLAGIWENSYEQYF	TGTGCCAGCAGCCTTGGACTAGCGGGAATCTGGGAGAACTCCTACGAGCAGTACTTC
TRBV12-3/TRBV12-4	NA	many	TRBJ1-1	CASSLNSGNTEAFF	TGTGCCAGCAGTTTAAATTCTGGGAACACTGAAGCTTTCTTT
TRBV15	NA	few	TRBJ2-5	CATSREGARSETQYF	TGTGCCACCAGCAGAGAAGGGGCGCGGTCAGAGACCCAGTACTTC
TRBV5-6	NA	few	TRBJ2-5	CASSPRGIQETQYF	TGTGCCAGCAGCCCTCGCGGGATCCAAGAGACCCAGTACTTC
TRBV30	TRBD2	few	TRBJ2-1	CACLAGGLDEQFF	TGTGCCTGCCTAGCGGGAGGTCTGGATGAGCAGTTCTTC
TRBV12-3/TRBV12-4	NA	few	TRBJ2-5	CASSLDVRLETQYF	TGTGCCAGCAGTTTAGACGTTCGTCTGGAGACCCAGTACTTC
TRBV12-3/TRBV12-4	TRBD2	NA	TRBJ2-1	CASTLQGLTMNEQFF	TGTGCCAGCACCCTCCAGGGACTAACAATGAATGAGCAGTTCTTC
TRBV20-1	TRBD2	NA	TRBJ2-1	CSASNPGLAFEQFF	TGCAGTGCCAGCAATCCGGGACTAGCTTTTGAGCAGTTCTTC
TRBV20-1	NA	NA	TRBJ2-6	CSAPDGSGANVLTF	TGCAGTGCTCCGGACGGCTCTGGGGCCAACGTCCTGACTTTC
TRBV28	TRBD2	NA	TRBJ2-3	CASRGTSGISDTQYF	TGTGCCAGCAGGGGGACTAGCGGGATCTCAGATACGCAGTATTTT
TRBV5-1	NA	few	TRBJ2-1	CASSLVWVAGSSYNEQFF	TGCGCCAGCAGCTTGGTCTGGGTGGCGGGTAGCTCCTACAATGAGCAGTTCTTC
TRBV29-1	NA	few	TRBJ1-2	CSSYDGGYTF	TGCAGCTCGTACGACGGGGGCTACACCTTC
TRBV7-2	NA	few	TRBJ2-7	CASSLVRQDEQYF	TGTGCCAGCAGCTTAGTCCGTCAAGATGAGCAGTACTTC